The rows below give T cell receptor beta chains drawn from one sample of a study of cytotoxic CD8 clonotypes in ibrutinib-treated CLL. Profiling relied on immunoSEQ multiplex PCR, and the TCRdb table lists in-frame clones only, not all of them. The sample yields 110,000 to 150,000 clones, 76% seen once. The material sequenced was PBMCs, taken after 24 months of ibrutinib treatment. The receptors come from a human donor with chronic lymphocytic leukemia. CDR3s include the opening cysteine and the closing phenylalanine or tryptophan. The D gene is left open where the match is weak. Where a row states a size, it is once, few, many or the class of an expanded clone; other rows omit it.

>TRBJ1-1|TRBV7-9|few|NA
CASSLGAASSEAFF
TGTGCCAGCAGCTTAGGGGCCGCCTCCAGTGAAGCTTTCTTT
>TRBJ1-2|TRBV5-4|NA|TRBD1
CASSSAKTRDSIYGYTF
TGTGCCAGCAGCTCCGCGAAAACTAGGGACAGCATCTATGGCTACACCTTC
>TRBJ1-6|TRBV6-1|few|TRBD1
CASSDGQGVGNSPLHF
TGTGCCAGCAGTGACGGACAGGGGGTAGGGAATTCACCCCTCCACTTT
>TRBJ1-1|TRBV10-3|NA|TRBD1
CAIRQGPEAFF
TGTGCCATCCGACAGGGACCTGAAGCTTTCTTT
>TRBJ2-5|TRBV7-9|NA|TRBD1
CASSTGTVQETQYF
TGTGCCAGCAGCACCGGGACAGTCCAAGAGACCCAGTACTTC
>TRBJ2-5|TRBV11-1|many|NA
CASSLGTPLGETQYF
TGTGCCAGCAGCTTAGGGACCCCCCTCGGAGAGACCCAGTACTTC
>TRBJ2-7|TRBV19|few|TRBD1
CASSTRTGDEQYF
TGTGCCAGTAGTACCCGGACAGGGGACGAGCAGTACTTC
>TRBJ2-7|TRBV5-6|NA|NA
CASSDQGRGTATYEQYF
TGTGCCAGCAGCGACCAGGGCCGCGGGACGGCAACCTACGAGCAGTACTTC
>TRBJ1-2|TRBV7-2|many|NA
CASSLGQVGYTF
TGTGCCAGCAGCTTAGGACAGGTTGGCTACACCTTC
>TRBJ2-3|TRBV10-3|NA|NA
CAISGDTDTQYF
TGTGCCATCAGTGGGGACACAGATACGCAGTATTTT
>TRBJ2-1|TRBV7-3|NA|TRBD1
CASSPGTGREQFF
TGTGCCAGCAGCCCCGGGACAGGGCGTGAGCAGTTCTTC
>TRBJ2-6|TRBV4-3|NA|NA
CASSQEGSSGANVLTF
TGCGCCAGCAGCCAGGAGGGGAGCTCTGGGGCCAACGTCCTGACTTTC
>TRBJ1-1|TRBV6-5|NA|TRBD1
CASSYLDRGTEAFF
TGTGCCAGCAGTTACCTCGACAGGGGAACTGAAGCTTTCTTT
>TRBJ2-3|TRBV10-3|few|TRBD2
CAIREGLTDTQYF
TGTGCCATCCGGGAGGGCCTGACAGATACGCAGTATTTT
>TRBJ1-3|TRBV7-2|NA|NA
CASSSAGNTIYF
TGTGCCAGCAGTTCGGCGGGAAACACCATATATTTT
>TRBJ1-5|TRBV5-8|many|NA
CASGAEHQPQHF
TGTGCCAGCGGGGCGGAACATCAGCCCCAGCATTTT
>TRBJ2-3|TRBV6-1|NA|TRBD2
CASRVSGSGADTQYF
TGTGCCAGCAGGGTAAGCGGGAGTGGTGCAGATACGCAGTATTTT
>TRBJ1-4|TRBV27|once|NA
CASSLRHTEKLFF
TGTGCCAGCAGTCTCCGACACACTGAAAAACTGTTTTTT
>TRBJ1-1|TRBV7-9|many|NA
CASTPRAEAEAFF
TGTGCCAGCACCCCCCGAGCGGAGGCTGAAGCTTTCTTT
>TRBJ2-3|TRBV4-2|NA|NA
CASSQGTERTTDTQYF
TGTGCCAGCAGCCAAGGAACTGAGCGGACCACAGATACGCAGTATTTT
>TRBJ1-5|TRBV19|NA|NA
CASSPINSNQPQHF
TGTGCCAGTAGTCCGATAAATAGCAATCAGCCCCAGCATTTT
>TRBJ1-1|TRBV27|NA|NA
CASSSGGDTEAFF
TGTGCCAGCAGTTCGGGGGGGGATACTGAAGCTTTCTTT
>TRBJ2-7|TRBV29-1|NA|NA
CSVADRDRGSQYF
TGCAGCGTTGCTGACAGGGACCGGGGGTCGCAGTACTTC
>TRBJ1-2|TRBV29-1|NA|NA
CSAGGDGQNYGYTF
TGCAGCGCCGGGGGGGACGGACAGAACTATGGCTACACCTTC
>TRBJ2-4|TRBV5-5|NA|NA
CASSLQELAKNIQYF
TGTGCCAGCAGCTTGCAGGAATTAGCCAAAAACATTCAGTACTTC
>TRBJ2-2|TRBV9|NA|TRBD1
CASSVVETGDGELFF
TGTGCCAGCAGCGTAGTGGAGACAGGGGACGGGGAGCTGTTTTTT
>TRBJ2-3|TRBV4-3|NA|NA
CASSPGYFNTDTQYF
TGCGCCAGCAGCCCCGGATACTTCAACACAGATACGCAGTATTTT
>TRBJ1-5|TRBV28|NA|TRBD1
CASSSQGAGNQPQHF
TGTGCCAGCAGTTCTCAGGGGGCGGGCAATCAGCCCCAGCATTTT
>TRBJ2-5|TRBV11-2|NA|TRBD1
CASSPGTVQETQYF
TGTGCCAGCAGCCCCGGGACAGTCCAAGAGACCCAGTACTTC
>TRBJ1-2|TRBV7-2|NA|TRBD1
CASSQDGQGAGYTF
TGTGCCAGCAGCCAAGACGGACAGGGGGCTGGCTACACCTTC
>TRBJ2-2|TRBV19|NA|TRBD2
CASLSTSGKTTGELFF
TGTGCCAGCCTCTCCACTAGCGGGAAAACCACCGGGGAGCTGTTTTTT
>TRBJ2-7|TRBV19|once|TRBD1
CATAGQGYEQYF
TGTGCCACCGCGGGACAGGGGTACGAGCAGTACTTC
>TRBJ1-1|TRBV28|NA|NA
CASSSIPTGPGNTEAFF
TGTGCCAGCAGTTCCATACCCACCGGACCCGGCAACACTGAAGCTTTCTTT
>TRBJ2-4|TRBV6-1|NA|TRBD1
CASSVTGGTKNIQYF
TGTGCCAGCAGTGTGACAGGGGGTACCAAAAACATTCAGTACTTC
>TRBJ1-2|TRBV6-5|NA|NA
CASSYGEAYGYTF
TGTGCCAGCAGTTACGGGGAGGCCTATGGCTACACCTTC
>TRBJ1-1|TRBV19|NA|NA
CASSLPETYTEGEAFF
TGTGCCAGTAGTTTGCCGGAAACCTACACTGAAGGGGAAGCTTTCTTT
>TRBJ2-1|TRBV2|NA|NA
CASSGTGYGEQFF
TGTGCCAGCAGTGGGACCGGGTACGGTGAGCAGTTCTTC
>TRBJ2-2|TRBV9|NA|NA
CASSVVGGELFF
TGTGCCAGCAGCGTAGTGGGCGGGGAGCTGTTTTTT
>TRBJ2-7|TRBV7-6|NA|TRBD1
CASSPSGGIGYEQYF
TGTGCCAGCAGCCCCTCAGGGGGAATTGGTTACGAGCAGTACTTC
>TRBJ2-2|TRBV7-3|NA|TRBD1
CASSPGQGAGGELFF
TGTGCCAGCAGCCCGGGACAGGGGGCGGGCGGGGAGCTGTTTTTT
>TRBJ1-3|TRBV4-3|NA|TRBD1
CASSPPPGQGRGNTIYF
TGCGCCAGCAGCCCCCCCCCGGGACAGGGCAGAGGAAACACCATATATTTT
>TRBJ2-3|TRBV6-5|NA|NA
CASSYSRVDTQYF
TGTGCCAGCAGTTACTCGCGGGTGGATACGCAGTATTTT
>TRBJ1-2|TRBV7-6|NA|NA
CASSPILARLHYGYTF
TGTGCCAGCAGCCCCATACTGGCCAGGCTCCACTATGGCTACACCTTC
>TRBJ1-2|TRBV27|NA|NA
CASSLSRQNYGYTF
TGTGCCAGCAGTTTAAGTCGGCAGAACTATGGCTACACCTTC
>TRBJ2-1|TRBV28|many|NA
CATKDMIANEQFF
TGTGCCACCAAGGACATGATTGCGAATGAGCAGTTCTTC
>TRBJ1-2|TRBV4-2|NA|NA
CASSQETTAPNGYTF
TGTGCCAGCAGCCAAGAAACGACAGCTCCCAATGGCTACACCTTC
>TRBJ2-2|TRBV11-3|NA|NA
CASSFDSRSAGELFF
TGTGCCAGCAGCTTTGATTCCCGCTCCGCCGGGGAGCTGTTTTTT
>TRBJ2-7|TRBV11-2|NA|NA
CASSPGPNSYEQYF
TGTGCCAGCAGCCCCGGGCCCAACTCCTACGAGCAGTACTTC
>TRBJ1-3|TRBV30|NA|NA
CAWSGLGPTSGNTIYF
TGTGCCTGGAGTGGCCTAGGGCCCACCTCTGGAAACACCATATATTTT
>TRBJ2-3|TRBV5-1|NA|NA
CASSLGTWRDTQYF
TGCGCCAGCAGCTTGGGGACTTGGAGGGATACGCAGTATTTT
>TRBJ2-5|TRBV10-3|NA|NA
CAISEVAGQETQYF
TGTGCCATCAGTGAGGTGGCAGGCCAAGAGACCCAGTACTTC
>TRBJ2-1|TRBV25-1|many|TRBD2
CASSESLGLRARRFF
TGTGCCAGCAGTGAATCATTGGGACTACGGGCCCGGCGGTTCTTC
>TRBJ1-2|TRBV6-6|NA|NA
CASSPNSRPHYGYTF
TGTGCCAGCAGTCCTAACTCCCGTCCACACTATGGCTACACCTTC
>TRBJ1-5|TRBV7-2|NA|NA
CASSLADRQPQHF
TGTGCCAGCAGCTTAGCCGACCGTCAGCCCCAGCATTTT